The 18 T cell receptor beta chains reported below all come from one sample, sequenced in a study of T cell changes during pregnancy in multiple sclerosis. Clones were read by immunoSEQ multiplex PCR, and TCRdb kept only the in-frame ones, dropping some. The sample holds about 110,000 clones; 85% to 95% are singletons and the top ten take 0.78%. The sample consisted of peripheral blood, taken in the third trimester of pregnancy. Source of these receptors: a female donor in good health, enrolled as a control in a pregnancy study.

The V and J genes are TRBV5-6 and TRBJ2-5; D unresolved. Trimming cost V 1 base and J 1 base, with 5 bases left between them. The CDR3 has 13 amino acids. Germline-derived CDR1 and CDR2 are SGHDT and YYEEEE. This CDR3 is CASSLSPQETQYF. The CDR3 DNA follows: TGTGCCAGCAGCTTGTCTCCCCAAGAGACCCAGTACTTC.

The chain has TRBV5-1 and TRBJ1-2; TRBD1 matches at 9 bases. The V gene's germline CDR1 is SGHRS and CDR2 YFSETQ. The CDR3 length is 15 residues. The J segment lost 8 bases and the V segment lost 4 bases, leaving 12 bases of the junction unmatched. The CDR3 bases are TGCGCCAGCAGCCCAGTACAGGGAGACAGGGGGGGCTACACCTTC. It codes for CASSPVQGDRGGYTF.

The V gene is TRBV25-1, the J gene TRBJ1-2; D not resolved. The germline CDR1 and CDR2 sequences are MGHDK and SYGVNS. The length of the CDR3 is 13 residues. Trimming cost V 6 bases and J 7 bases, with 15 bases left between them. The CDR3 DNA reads TGTGCCAGCAGGGACGGTTTAACTAGTGGCTACACCTTC. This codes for CASRDGLTSGYTF.

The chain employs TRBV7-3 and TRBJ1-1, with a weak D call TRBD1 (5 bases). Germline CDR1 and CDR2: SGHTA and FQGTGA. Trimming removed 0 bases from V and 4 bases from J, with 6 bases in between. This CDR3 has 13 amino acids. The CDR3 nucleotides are TGTGCCAGCAGCTTAACGGGGGGCACTGAAGCTTTCTTT. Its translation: CASSLTGGTEAFF.

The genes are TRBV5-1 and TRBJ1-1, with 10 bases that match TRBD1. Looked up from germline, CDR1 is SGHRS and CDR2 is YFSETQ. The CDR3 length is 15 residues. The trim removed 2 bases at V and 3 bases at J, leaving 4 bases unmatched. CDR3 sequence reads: CASSFRQGADTEAFF. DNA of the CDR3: TGCGCCAGCAGCTTCAGACAGGGGGCGGACACTGAAGCTTTCTTT.

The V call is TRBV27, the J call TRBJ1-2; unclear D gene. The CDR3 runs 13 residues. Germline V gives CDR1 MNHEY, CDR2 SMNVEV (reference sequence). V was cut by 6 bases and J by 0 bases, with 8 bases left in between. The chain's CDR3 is CASRLSANYGYTF. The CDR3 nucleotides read TGTGCCAGCAGACTGAGCGCTAACTATGGCTACACCTTC.

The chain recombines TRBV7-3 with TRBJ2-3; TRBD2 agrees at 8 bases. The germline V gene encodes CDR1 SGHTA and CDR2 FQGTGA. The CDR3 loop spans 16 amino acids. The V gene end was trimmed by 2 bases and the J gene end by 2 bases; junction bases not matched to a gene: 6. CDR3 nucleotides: TGTGCCAGCAGCTTATCGCCTAGCGGGTCCACAGATACGCAGTATTTT. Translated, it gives CASSLSPSGSTDTQYF.

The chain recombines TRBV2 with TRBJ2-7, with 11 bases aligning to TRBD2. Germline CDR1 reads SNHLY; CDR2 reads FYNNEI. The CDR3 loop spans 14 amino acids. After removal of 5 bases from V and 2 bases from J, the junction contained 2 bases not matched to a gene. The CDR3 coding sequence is TGTGCCAGCAGTACTAGCGGGGGAGCCTACGAGCAGTACTTC. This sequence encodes CASSTSGGAYEQYF.

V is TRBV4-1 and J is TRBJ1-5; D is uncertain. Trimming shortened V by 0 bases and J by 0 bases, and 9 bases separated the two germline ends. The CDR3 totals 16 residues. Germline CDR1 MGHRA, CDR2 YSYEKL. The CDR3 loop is CASSQDSVNSNQPQHF. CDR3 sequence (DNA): TGCGCCAGCAGCCAAGACAGCGTAAATAGCAATCAGCCCCAGCATTTT.

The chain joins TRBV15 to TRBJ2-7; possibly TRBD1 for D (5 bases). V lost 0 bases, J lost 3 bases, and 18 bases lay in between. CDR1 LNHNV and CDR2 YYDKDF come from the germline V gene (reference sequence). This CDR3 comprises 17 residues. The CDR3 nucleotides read TGTGCCACCAGCAGAGATACAGGCCGACGGCTAATCTACGAGCAGTACTTC. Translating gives CATSRDTGRRLIYEQYF.

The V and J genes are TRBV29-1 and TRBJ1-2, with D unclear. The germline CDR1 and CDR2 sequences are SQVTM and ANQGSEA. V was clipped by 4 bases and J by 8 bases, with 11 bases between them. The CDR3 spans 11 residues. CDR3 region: CSVAGIWGYTF. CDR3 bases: TGCAGCGTTGCCGGGATTTGGGGCTACACCTTC.

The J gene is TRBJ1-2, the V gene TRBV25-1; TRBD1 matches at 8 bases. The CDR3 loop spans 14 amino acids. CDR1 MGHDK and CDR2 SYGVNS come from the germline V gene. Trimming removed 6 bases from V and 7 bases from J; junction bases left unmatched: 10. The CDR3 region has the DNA TGTGCCAGCAGCTGGGCAGGGGGCGACAGTGGCTACACCTTC. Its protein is CASSWAGGDSGYTF.

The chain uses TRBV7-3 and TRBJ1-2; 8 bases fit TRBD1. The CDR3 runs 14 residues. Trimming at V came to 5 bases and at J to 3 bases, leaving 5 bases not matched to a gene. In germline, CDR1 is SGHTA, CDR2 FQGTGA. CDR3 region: CASSLQGGDYGYTF. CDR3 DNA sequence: TGTGCCAGCAGCCTACAGGGGGGGGACTATGGCTACACCTTC.

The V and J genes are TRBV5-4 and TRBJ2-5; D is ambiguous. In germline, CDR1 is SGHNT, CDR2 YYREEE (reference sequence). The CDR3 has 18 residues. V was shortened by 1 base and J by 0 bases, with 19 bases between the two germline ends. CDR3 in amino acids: CASSLTSTSAPYQETQYF. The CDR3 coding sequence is TGTGCCAGCAGCTTGACTTCGACATCCGCGCCGTACCAAGAGACCCAGTACTTC.

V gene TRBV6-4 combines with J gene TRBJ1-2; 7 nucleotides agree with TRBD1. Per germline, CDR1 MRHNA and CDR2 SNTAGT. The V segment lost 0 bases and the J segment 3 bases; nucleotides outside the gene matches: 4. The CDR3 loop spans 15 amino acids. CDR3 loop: CASSDSAGGYYGYTF. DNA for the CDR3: TGTGCCAGCAGTGACTCGGCAGGGGGGTACTATGGCTACACCTTC.

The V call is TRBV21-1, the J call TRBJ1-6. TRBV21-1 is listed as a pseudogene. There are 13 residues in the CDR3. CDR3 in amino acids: CASRRRGNSPLHF. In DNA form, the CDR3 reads TGTGCCAGCAGGCGTCGAGGGAATTCACCCCTCCACTTT.

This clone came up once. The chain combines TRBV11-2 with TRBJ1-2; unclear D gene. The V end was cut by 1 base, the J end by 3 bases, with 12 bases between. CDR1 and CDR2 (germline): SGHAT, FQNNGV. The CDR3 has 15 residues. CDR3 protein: CASSLGHRSHYGYTF. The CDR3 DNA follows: TGTGCCAGCAGCTTAGGACACCGAAGCCACTATGGCTACACCTTC.

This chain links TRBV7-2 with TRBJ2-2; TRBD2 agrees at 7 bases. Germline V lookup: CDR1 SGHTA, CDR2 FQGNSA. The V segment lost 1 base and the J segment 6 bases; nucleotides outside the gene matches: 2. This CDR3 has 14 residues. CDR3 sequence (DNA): TGTGCCAGCAGCTTAGGGCTAGCGGCCGGGGAGCTGTTTTTT. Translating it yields CASSLGLAAGELFF.